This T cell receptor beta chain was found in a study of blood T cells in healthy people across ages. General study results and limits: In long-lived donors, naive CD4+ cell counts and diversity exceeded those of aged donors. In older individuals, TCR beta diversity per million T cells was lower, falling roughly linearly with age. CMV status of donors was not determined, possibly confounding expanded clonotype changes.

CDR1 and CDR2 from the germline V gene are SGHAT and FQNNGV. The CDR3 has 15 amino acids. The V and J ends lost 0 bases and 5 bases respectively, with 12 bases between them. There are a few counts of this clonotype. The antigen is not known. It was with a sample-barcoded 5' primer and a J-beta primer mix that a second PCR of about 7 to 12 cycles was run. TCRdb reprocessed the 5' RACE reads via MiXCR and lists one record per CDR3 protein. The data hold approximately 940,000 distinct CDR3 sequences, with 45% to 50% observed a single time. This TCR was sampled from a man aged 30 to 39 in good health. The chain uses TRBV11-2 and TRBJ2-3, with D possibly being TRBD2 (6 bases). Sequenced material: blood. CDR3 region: CASSLDRDLGDTQYF. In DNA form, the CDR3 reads TGTGCCAGCAGCTTAGACAGGGACTTGGGAGATACGCAGTATTTT.